Below, one TCR beta chain is given with its context. The specificity of this receptor is unknown. There are no base qualities to consult, and no much larger clone falls within one base. Libraries of naive CD8 T cells were built from anywhere between roughly 17,000 and 1,000,000 sorted cells, with 10%, 30% or 50% of the purified RNA used. On a BD FACSAria II, naive CD8 T cells were FACS-sorted as CD8+CD4-CCR7+CD45RA+ and collected into RLT Plus buffer. To test detection sensitivity, Jurkat RNA equal to under 13 TCR copies was added to samples of roughly 17,000-1,100,000 naive CD8 T cells. Enrichment of CD8 T cells was performed with RosetteSep CD8+ T Cell Enrichment Cocktail and Ficoll-Paque, after which ACK red cell lysis was carried out. This specimen comes from a study of molecular identifiers for immune sequencing clone quantification (dated by TCRdb to 2017 to 2018). With regard to the full study: For a replicate experiment, the RNA from either around 20,000 or 100,000 naive CD8 T cells was divided into five aliquots, and four of those aliquots went on to sequencing. This methods study used CD8 T cells to benchmark TCR RNA copy counting and molecular-identifier clustering-based TCR repertoire sequencing (MIDCIRS).

The protocol used for the library was PCR. The sample was run on an Illumina HiSeq 4000. Bulk TCR libraries were made following a previously described method, with the TCR primers given in Table S5. Total RNA was purified with the Qiagen AllPrep DNA/RNA kit. Reads from multiple sequencing runs of the same library were pooled before analysis. Processing in the source paper ran as follows. Reads were retained only if the reads had an exact TCR constant sequence, and the retained reads were trimmed to 150 nt and grouped according to their 12-nt molecular barcodes. Within each barcode group, reads were sub-clustered at a 15% Levenshtein threshold, and quality-weighted consensus sequences were built per RNA molecule. Non-functional sequences were discarded, and so were lower-count sequences lying one edit away from another sequence. On the basis of fitting two negative binomial distributions, barcode sub-clusters with fewer than 20% of the maximum read count were discarded. TCRdb passed the public sequencing reads through fastp at Q25 and MiXCR, retaining productive beta sequences. Rows merge per CDR3 protein into single entries with the most common DNA and genes. TCRdb, rather than the study authors, made the V and J calls. This sample is represented by just under 65,000 distinct CDR3 sequences; 15% to 20% of them were singletons. Approximately 1.6% of the sample comes from the top ten.

The CDR3 starts with the cysteine, ends with the phenylalanine, and has 14 residues. Just the 42-base CDR3 DNA is kept, in frame starting at base 1. V was cut back by 1 base and J by 4 bases, leaving a gap of 10 bases between them. From the germline V gene (reference sequence), CDR1 is SEHNR and CDR2 is FQNEAQ. Beyond this particular receptor, the publication reports: Spiked-in Jurkat TCR RNA equivalent to a single cell was reported to be detectable even among approximately 1 million naive CD8 T cells. Highly expanded clone sizes could be underestimated because identical TCR molecules may share a barcode. Modeling gave around 2.7 recovered TCR RNA copies per cell versus 7.5 to 10 by digital PCR, implying approximately 32% capture efficiency. When barcode sub-clustering was left out, chimeric consensus sequences inflated TCR diversity, with chimeras reaching as high as 47%. The naive libraries included spiked-in Jurkat TCR RNA (around 9 copies' worth), and this RNA is not part of the donor repertoire. In CMV-specific effector cells, clones with more than 20 RNA copies contained over 99% of molecules, whereas in naive cells such clones contained under 1% of molecules.

In this chain, TRBV7-9 is recombined with TRBJ1-2; no D gene call is confident. The sample was naive CD8+ T cells from blood, with Jurkat cell RNA spiked in. The sample's cell subset or site label is to be understood as: FACS-sorted CD8+CD4-CCR7+CD45RA+ naive T cells. The TCR originated in a human donor in good health. Some libraries in this study had Jurkat cell RNA spiked in. The DNA reads as follows: TGTGCCAGCAGCTTAGGACCGATCTCCTATGGCTACACCTTC. This gives the protein CASSLGPISYGYTF.